One and the same sample provided the 10 T cell receptor beta chains below, sequenced in a study of low-dose radiotherapy and immunotherapy resistance in tumors. Both TCRalpha and TCRbeta chains were reverse transcribed with V-gene-specific primers. PCR amplification of the TCRs was performed with Phusion for 20 PCR cycles, and it relied on a constant-region primer together with a V-primer adapter. TCRdb independently ran MiXCR on the reads; one entry per CDR3 protein. The sample consists of roughly 7,000 distinct CDR3 sequences, approximately 53% of them appearing once. These receptors came from a human donor with advanced metastatic prostate, ovarian, gallbladder or colorectal cancer (not recorded which). This table probably holds off-target reads from a library built for another chain.

The chain has TRBV18 and TRBJ2-7, with a possible D match to TRBD2 (5 bases). The CDR3 runs 13 residues. Germline V CDR1 and CDR2: KGHSH, LQKENI. V was cut by 6 bases and J by 6 bases, with 15 bases left in between. The CDR3 region has the DNA TGTGCCAGCTCCCCGACAAGGGAGATCGAGCAGTACTTC. It is translated as CASSPTREIEQYF.

This clonotype has a handful of counts. The chain recombines TRBV7-9 with TRBJ2-1, with D perhaps being TRBD1 or TRBD2 (5 bases each). Germline V lookup: CDR1 SEHNR, CDR2 FQNEAQ (reference sequence). Trimming stripped 5 bases from V and 0 bases from J, with 11 bases between. This CDR3 has 15 residues. The CDR3 region has the DNA TGTGCCAGCAGCGGGAAGGGACCCTCCTACAATGAGCAGTTCTTC. Amino acid sequence: CASSGKGPSYNEQFF.

The gene calls are TRBV29-1 and TRBJ2-6; tentatively, D is TRBD2 (6 bases). CDR3 length: 16 amino acids. The V and J ends lost 6 bases and 1 base respectively, with 16 bases between them. CDR1 is SQVTM, CDR2 ANQGSEA, per germline. For the CDR3, the DNA is TGCAGCGTCCGAGGTTGGGACTTGTCTGGGGCCAACGTCCTGACTTTC. It translates to CSVRGWDLSGANVLTF. Full variable domain (outside the CDR3, taken from reference TRBV29-1 and TRBJ2-6): SAVISQKPSRDICQRGTSLTIQCQVDSQVTMMFWYRQQPGQSLTLIATANQGSEATYESGFVIDKFPISRPNLTFSTLTVSNMSPEDSSIYLCSVRGWDLSGANVLTFGAGSRLTVL.

The rearrangement links TRBV19 to TRBJ2-7; 7 bases agree with TRBD1. V shed 8 bases and J 0 bases; nucleotides not matched to a gene: 19. The V gene's germline CDR1 is LNHDA and CDR2 SQIVND (reference sequence). This CDR3 comprises 18 residues. CDR3 coding DNA: TGTGCCAGTGCTACTGTGGCACATAGGGACAGTAGCTCCTACGAGCAGTACTTC. Translation: CASATVAHRDSSSYEQYF.

This clonotype was observed a few times. The chain couples TRBV12-3 or TRBV12-4 to TRBJ1-3; TRBD1 might be the D (6 bases). The V end lost 6 bases, the J end lost 2 bases, and 14 bases lay between the germline ends. The CDR3 runs to 15 residues. The CDR3 coding sequence is TGTGCCAGCAGCCTATGGACAGATCCTGGAAACACCATATATTTT. Protein: CASSLWTDPGNTIYF.

This clonotype occurred a few times. This chain joins TRBV2 and TRBJ2-7; a possible D gene is TRBD1 (6 bases). Germline CDR1 reads SNHLY; CDR2 reads FYNNEI. Deletions cut 7 bases from V and 0 bases from J, with 19 bases between. CDR3 length: 16 amino acids. The CDR3 region has the DNA TGTGCCAGCACCAGATCCGGAACAGGGTTCTCCTACGAGCAGTACTTC. Its protein product is CASTRSGTGFSYEQYF.

The CDR3 sequence is CASANGAEKLFF. CDR3 sequence (DNA): TGCGCCAGCGCAAATGGGGCTGAAAAACTGTTTTTT. The rearrangement uses TRBV4-1 and TRBJ1-4; D possibly corresponds to TRBD1 (5 bases). The germline V and J ends were trimmed by 8 bases and 7 bases, with 11 bases remaining between them. This CDR3 is built from 12 residues. Germline V gene data show CDR1 as MGHRA and CDR2 as YSYEKL.

The CDR3 spells CATSERQGAHNEQFF. The CDR3 DNA is TGTGCCACCAGTGAGCGACAGGGGGCCCACAATGAGCAGTTCTTC. The V call is TRBV24-1, the J call TRBJ2-1, with 10 positions matching TRBD1. Trimming removed 4 bases from V and 5 bases from J; junction bases left unmatched: 4. The CDR3 has 15 residues. Germline-derived CDR1 and CDR2 are KGHDR and SFDVKD.

The chain uses TRBV5-4 and TRBJ2-3; D not resolved. Trimming took off 4 bases at V and 4 bases at J, with 10 bases between the two ends. CDR3 length: 13 amino acids. The germline gives CDR1 SGHNT, CDR2 YYREEE (reference sequence). Written as DNA, the CDR3 is TGTGCCAGCAGCCAAGGGCGTGCAGATACGCAGTATTTT. This encodes CASSQGRADTQYF.

This clonotype was observed a handful of times. V and J are TRBV6-4 and TRBJ2-1; a weak D match, TRBD1 (5 bases). CDR1 is MRHNA and CDR2 is SNTAGT in the germline V gene. The V gene lost 3 bases and the J gene lost 2 bases, with 5 bases spanning the gap. This CDR3 region has 13 residues. Written as DNA, the CDR3 is TGTGCCAGCAGTGAGGACACCTACAATGAGCAGTTCTTC. Protein: CASSEDTYNEQFF.